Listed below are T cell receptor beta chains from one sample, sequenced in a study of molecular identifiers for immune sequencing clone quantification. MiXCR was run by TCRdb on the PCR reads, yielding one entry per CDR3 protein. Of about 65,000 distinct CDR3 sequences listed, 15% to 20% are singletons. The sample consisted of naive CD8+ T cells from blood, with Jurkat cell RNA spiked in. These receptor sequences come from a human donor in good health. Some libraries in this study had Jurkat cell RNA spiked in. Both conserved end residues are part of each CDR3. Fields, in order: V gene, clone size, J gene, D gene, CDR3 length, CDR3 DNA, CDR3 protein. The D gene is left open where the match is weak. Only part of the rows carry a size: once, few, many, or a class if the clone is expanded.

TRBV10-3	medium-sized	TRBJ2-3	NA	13	TGTGCCACCCAGACTCCTTACACAGATACGCAGTATTTT	CATQTPYTDTQYF
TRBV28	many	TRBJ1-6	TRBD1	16	TGTGCCAGCAGTTTAACTGCAGGGGGGTATAATTCACCCCTCCACTTT	CASSLTAGGYNSPLHF
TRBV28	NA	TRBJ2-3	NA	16	TGTGCCAGCAGTTTGAGGGGATTAGTCTCGGCAGGTACGCAGTATTTC	CASSLRGLVSAGTQYF
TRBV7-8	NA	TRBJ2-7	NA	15	TGTGCCAGCAGCTTAGCCTCAGGGATGGTGTACGAGCAGTACTTC	CASSLASGMVYEQYF
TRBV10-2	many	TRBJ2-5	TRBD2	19	TGCGCCAGCAGTCCCCGTAGGGGACTAGCGAAGACTAAACAAGAGACCCAGTACTTC	CASSPRRGLAKTKQETQYF
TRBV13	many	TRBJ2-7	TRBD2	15	TGTGCCAGCAGCAGGGGACTAGCGGGAGAAAGCGAGCAGTACTTC	CASSRGLAGESEQYF
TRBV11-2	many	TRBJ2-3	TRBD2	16	TGTGCCAGCAGCTCGCTAGCGGGAGGGCCCACAGATACGCAGTATTTT	CASSSLAGGPTDTQYF
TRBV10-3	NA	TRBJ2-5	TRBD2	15	TGTGCCGTCAGTGGGTCGACTAGCGCGCAAGAGACCCAGTACTTC	CAVSGSTSAQETQYF
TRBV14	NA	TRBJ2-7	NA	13	TGTGCCAGCAGCGACAGGTACTCCTACGAGCAGTACTTC	CASSDRYSYEQYF
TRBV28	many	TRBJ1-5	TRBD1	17	TGTGCCAGCAGTTCATCCCTCGGGACAGGGTCGCGGCAGCCCCAGCATTTT	CASSSSLGTGSRQPQHF
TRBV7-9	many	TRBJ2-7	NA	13	TGTGCCAGCAGCTTAGGCGAGCCCTACGAGCAGTACTTC	CASSLGEPYEQYF
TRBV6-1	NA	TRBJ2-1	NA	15	TGTGTCAGCAGTGAATTCGAGGACTCCTACAATGAGCAGTTCTTC	CVSSEFEDSYNEQFF
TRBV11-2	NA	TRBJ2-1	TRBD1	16	TGTGCCAGCAGAAACGGACAGGGGGCAAGCTACAATGAGCAGTTCTTC	CASRNGQGASYNEQFF
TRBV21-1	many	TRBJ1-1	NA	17	TGTGCCAGCAGCAAAGGTTTGGGCAGGGGCGTTAACACTGAAGCTTTCTTT	CASSKGLGRGVNTEAFF
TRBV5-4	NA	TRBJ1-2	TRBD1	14	TGTGCCAGCAGCCGATGGACAGGGGATTATGGCTACACCTTC	CASSRWTGDYGYTF